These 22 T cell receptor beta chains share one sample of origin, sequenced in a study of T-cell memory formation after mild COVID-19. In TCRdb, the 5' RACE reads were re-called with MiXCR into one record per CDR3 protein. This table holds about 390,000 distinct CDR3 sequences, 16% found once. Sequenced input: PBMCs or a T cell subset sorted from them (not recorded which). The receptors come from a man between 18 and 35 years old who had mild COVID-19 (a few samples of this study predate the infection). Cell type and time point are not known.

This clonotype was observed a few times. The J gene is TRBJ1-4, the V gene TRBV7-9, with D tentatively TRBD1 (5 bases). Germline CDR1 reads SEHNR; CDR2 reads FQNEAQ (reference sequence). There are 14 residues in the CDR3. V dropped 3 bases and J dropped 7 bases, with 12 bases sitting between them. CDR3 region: CASSFQGVAEKLFF. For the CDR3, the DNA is TGTGCCAGCAGCTTCCAGGGAGTAGCTGAAAAACTGTTTTTT.

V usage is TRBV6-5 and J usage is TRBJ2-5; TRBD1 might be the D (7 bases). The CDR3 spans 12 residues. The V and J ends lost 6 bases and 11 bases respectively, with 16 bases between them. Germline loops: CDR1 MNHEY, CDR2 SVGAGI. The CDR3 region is CASRASSGGQYF. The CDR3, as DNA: TGTGCCAGCAGGGCTAGCTCAGGGGGGCAGTACTTC.

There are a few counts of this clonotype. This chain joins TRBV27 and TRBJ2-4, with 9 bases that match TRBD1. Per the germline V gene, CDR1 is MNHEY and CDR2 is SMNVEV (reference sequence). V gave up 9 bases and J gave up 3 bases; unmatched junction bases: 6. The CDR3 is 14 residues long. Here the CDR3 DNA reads TGTGCCAGTTACAGGGGGCTTGTCAAAAACATTCAGTACTTC. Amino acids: CASYRGLVKNIQYF.

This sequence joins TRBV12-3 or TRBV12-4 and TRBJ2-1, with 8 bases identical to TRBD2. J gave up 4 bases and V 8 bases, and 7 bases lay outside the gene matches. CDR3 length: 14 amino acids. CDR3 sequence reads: CASDRGGIYNEQFF. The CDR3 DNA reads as TGTGCCAGCGATCGCGGGGGGATTTACAATGAGCAGTTCTTC.

The CDR3 DNA reads as TGTGCCAGCAGCTTAGACGGGTGGAATTCACCCCTCCACTTT. Translating it yields CASSLDGWNSPLHF. This chain joins TRBV7-2 and TRBJ1-6; D is ambiguous. V lost 1 base and J lost 7, with 8 bases in between. The CDR3 sequence is 14 residues long. Germline lookup yields CDR1 SGHTA and CDR2 FQGNSA.

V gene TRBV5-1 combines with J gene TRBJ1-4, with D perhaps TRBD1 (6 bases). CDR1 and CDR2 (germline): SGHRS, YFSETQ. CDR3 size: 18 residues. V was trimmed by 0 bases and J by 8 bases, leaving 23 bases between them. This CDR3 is CASSLGRLGTNQGEKLFF. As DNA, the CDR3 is TGCGCCAGCAGCTTGGGCCGACTTGGGACGAACCAGGGGGAAAAACTGTTTTTT.

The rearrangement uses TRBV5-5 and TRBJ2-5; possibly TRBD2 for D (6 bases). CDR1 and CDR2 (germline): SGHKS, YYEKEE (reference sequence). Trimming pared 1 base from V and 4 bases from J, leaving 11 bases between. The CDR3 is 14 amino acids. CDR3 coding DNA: TGTGCCAGCAGCTTGAGGAGGGGACGAGAGACCCAGTACTTC. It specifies CASSLRRGRETQYF.

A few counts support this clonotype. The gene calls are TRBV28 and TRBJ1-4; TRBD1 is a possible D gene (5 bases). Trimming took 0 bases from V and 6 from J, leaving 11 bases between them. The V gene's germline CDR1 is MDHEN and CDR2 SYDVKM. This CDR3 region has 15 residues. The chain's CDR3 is CASSLWGRGDEKLFF. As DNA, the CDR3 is TGTGCCAGCAGTTTATGGGGGAGAGGGGATGAAAAACTGTTTTTT.

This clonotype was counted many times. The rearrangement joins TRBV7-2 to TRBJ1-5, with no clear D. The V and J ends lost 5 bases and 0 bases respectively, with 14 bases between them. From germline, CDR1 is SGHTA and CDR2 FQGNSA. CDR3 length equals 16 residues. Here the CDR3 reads CASSPSTIHSNQPQHF. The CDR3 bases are TGTGCCAGCAGCCCTTCTACGATCCATAGCAATCAGCCCCAGCATTTT.

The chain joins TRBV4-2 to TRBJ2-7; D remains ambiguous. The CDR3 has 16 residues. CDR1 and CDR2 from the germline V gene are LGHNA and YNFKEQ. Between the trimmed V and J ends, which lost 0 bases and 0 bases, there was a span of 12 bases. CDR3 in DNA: TGTGCCAGCAGCCAAGACCTGTCGGGTAGCTCCTACGAGCAGTACGTC. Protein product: CASSQDLSGSSYEQYV.

The CDR3 DNA reads TGTGCCAGCAGTAAGCAGCGGGGGCAGGAAGATACGCAGTATTTT. Residues: CASSKQRGQEDTQYF. The chain has TRBV6-5 and TRBJ2-3; the match to TRBD2 covers 8 bases. The CDR3 sequence is 15 residues long. Trimming took 5 bases from V and 5 from J; bases not matched to a gene: 9. Germline V lookup: CDR1 MNHEY, CDR2 SVGAGI.

The CDR3: CASSLKGVSTDTQYF. The CDR3 DNA sequence: TGTGCCAGCAGTTTAAAAGGGGTGTCGACAGATACGCAGTATTTT. The chain combines TRBV12-3 or TRBV12-4 with TRBJ2-3; perhaps TRBD1 as D (5 bases). The CDR3 runs 15 residues. V dropped 2 bases and J dropped 3 bases, with 12 bases sitting between them.

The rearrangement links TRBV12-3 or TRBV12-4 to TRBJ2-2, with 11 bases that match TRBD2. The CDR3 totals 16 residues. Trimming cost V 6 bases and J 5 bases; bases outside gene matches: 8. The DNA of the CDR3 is TGTGCCAGCAGCCGGTTAGCGGGGGGGAAAACCGGGGAGCTGTTTTTT. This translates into CASSRLAGGKTGELFF.

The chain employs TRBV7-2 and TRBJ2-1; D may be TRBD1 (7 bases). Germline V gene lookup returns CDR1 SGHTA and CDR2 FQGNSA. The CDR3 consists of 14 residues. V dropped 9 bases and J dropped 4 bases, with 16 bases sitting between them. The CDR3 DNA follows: TGTGCCAGTCGAGGAGGGGGCTTATACAATGAGCAGTTCTTC. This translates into CASRGGGLYNEQFF.

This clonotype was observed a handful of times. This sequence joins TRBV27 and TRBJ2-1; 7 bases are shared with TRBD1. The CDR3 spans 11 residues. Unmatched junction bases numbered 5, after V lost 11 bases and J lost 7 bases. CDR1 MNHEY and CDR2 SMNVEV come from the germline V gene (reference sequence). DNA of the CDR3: TGTGCCGTCCAACAGGGGAATGAGCAGTTCTTC. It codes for CAVQQGNEQFF.

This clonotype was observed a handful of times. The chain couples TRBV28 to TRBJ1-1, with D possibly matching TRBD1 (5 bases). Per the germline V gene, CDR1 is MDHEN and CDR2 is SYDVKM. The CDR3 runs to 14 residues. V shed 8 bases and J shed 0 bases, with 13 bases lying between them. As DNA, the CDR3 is TGTGCCAGCGAATTTCAGGGATTGAACACTGAAGCTTTCTTT. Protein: CASEFQGLNTEAFF.

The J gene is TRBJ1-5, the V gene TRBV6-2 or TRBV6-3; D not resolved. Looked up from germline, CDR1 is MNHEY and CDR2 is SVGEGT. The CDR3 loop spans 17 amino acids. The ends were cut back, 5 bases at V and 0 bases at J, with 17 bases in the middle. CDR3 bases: TGTGCCAGCAGTCGGACCCGGCCGCTATATAGCAATCAGCCCCAGCATTTT. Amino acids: CASSRTRPLYSNQPQHF.

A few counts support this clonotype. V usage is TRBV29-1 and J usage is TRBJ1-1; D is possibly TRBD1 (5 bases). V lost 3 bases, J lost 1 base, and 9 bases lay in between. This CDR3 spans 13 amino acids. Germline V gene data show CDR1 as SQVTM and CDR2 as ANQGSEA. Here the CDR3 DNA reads TGCAGCGTTGAGAACGGGGCGAACACTGAAGCTTTCTTT. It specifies CSVENGANTEAFF.

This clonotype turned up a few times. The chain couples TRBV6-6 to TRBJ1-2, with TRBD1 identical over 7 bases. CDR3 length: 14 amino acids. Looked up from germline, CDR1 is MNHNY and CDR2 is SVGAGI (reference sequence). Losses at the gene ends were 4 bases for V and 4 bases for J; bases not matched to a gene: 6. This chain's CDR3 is CASSSPGQIYGYTF. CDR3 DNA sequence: TGTGCCAGCAGTTCACCGGGACAGATCTATGGCTACACCTTC.

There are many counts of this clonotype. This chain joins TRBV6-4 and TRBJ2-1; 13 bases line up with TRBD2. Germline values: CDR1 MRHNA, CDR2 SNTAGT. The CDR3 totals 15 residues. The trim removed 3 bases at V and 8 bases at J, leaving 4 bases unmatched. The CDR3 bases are TGTGCCAGCAGTGAAACTAGCGGGGGGGCACATGAGCAGTTCTTC. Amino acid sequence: CASSETSGGAHEQFF.

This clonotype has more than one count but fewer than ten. The CDR3 protein is CASSWQKTTDTQYF. The CDR3 nucleotides read TGCGCCAGCAGCTGGCAGAAGACCACAGATACGCAGTATTTT. The chain recombines TRBV5-1 with TRBJ2-3; D not certain. Germline-derived CDR1 and CDR2 are SGHRS and YFSETQ. Deletions cut 3 bases from V and 2 bases from J, with 10 bases between. This CDR3 comprises 14 residues.

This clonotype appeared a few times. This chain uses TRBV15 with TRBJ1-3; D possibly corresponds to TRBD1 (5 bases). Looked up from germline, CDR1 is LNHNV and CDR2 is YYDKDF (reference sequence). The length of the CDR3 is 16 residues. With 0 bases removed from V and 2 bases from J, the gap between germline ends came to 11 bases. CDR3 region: CATSRDQGVTGNTIYF. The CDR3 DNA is TGTGCCACCAGCAGAGATCAGGGAGTGACTGGAAACACCATATATTTT. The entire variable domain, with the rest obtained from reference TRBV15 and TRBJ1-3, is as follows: DAMVIQNPRYQVTQFGKPVTLSCSQTLNHNVMYWYQQKSSQAPKLLFHYYDKDFNNEADTPDNFQSRRPNTSFCFLDIRSPGLGDTAMYLCATSRDQGVTGNTIYFGEGSWLTVV.